This T cell receptor beta chain was identified during a study of identical twins. V was shortened by 1 base and J by 0 bases, with 13 bases between the two germline ends. CDR3 length equals 16 residues. Germline-derived CDR1 and CDR2 are SNHLY and FYNNEI. TCRdb ran MiXCR on the 5' RACE reads and lists one entry per CDR3 protein. The sample has 500,000 or so distinct CDR3 sequences, roughly a fifth seen once; the top ten hold roughly 0.91%. These same data were also listed under a study on T cells expressing NK-cell markers.

Sample: CD4+ T cells sorted from blood. The V gene is TRBV2, the J gene TRBJ2-7, with D possibly TRBD2 on 6 matching bases. The source is a woman aged 18-30 years in good health. CDR3: CASSEGGDGSSYEQYF. The CDR3 DNA follows: TGTGCCAGCAGTGAAGGGGGTGACGGGAGCTCCTACGAGCAGTACTTC.